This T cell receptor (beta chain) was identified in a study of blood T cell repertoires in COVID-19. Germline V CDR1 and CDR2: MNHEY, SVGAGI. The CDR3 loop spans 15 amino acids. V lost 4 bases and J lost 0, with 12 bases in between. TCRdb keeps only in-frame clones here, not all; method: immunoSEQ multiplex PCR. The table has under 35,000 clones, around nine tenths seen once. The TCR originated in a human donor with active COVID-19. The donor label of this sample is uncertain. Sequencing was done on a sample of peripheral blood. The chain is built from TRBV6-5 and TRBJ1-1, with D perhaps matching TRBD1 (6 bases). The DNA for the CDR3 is TGTGCCAGCAGTTTGGCCGGACAGATGAACACTGAAGCTTTCTTT. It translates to CASSLAGQMNTEAFF.